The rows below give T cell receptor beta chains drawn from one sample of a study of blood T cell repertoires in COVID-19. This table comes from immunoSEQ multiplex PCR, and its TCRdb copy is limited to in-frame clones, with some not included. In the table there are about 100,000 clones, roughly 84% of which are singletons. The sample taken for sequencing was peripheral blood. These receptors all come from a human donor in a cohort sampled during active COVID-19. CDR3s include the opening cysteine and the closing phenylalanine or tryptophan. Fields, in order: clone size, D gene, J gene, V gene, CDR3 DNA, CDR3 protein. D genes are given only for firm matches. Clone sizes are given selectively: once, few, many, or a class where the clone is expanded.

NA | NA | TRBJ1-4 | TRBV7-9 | TGTGCCAGCAGCAATGGACAGAGTGCAACTAATGAAAAACTGTTTTTT | CASSNGQSATNEKLFF
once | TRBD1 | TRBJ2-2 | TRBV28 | TGTGCCAGCAGTTTATACCAGACAGGGCTGGCCGGGGAGCTGTTTTTT | CASSLYQTGLAGELFF
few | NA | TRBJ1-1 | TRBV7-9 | TGTGCCAGCAGCTTAGCGTTGGGCCTGAACACTGAAGCTTTCTTT | CASSLALGLNTEAFF
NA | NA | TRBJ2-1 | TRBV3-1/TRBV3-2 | TGTGCCAGCTTACTATCGCGGGGACCTCACTACAATGAGCAGTTCTTC | CASLLSRGPHYNEQFF
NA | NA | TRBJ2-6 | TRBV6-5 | TGTGCCAGCAGGCACGACTACCTAAGGGCCAACGTCCTGACTTTC | CASRHDYLRANVLTF
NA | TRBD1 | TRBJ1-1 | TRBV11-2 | TGTGCCAGCAGCTTAGTGTTCGGCAGGGGGGTGAACACTGAAGCTTTCTTT | CASSLVFGRGVNTEAFF
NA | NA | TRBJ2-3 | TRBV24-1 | TGTGCCACCAGTCACTTTAGCACAGATACGCAGTATTTT | CATSHFSTDTQYF
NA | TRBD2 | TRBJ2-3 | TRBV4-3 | TGCGCCAGCAGCCCGGGACTAGCGGAGCCTAGCACAGATACGCAGTATTTT | CASSPGLAEPSTDTQYF
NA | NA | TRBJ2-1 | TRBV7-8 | TGTGCCAGCAGCTTACGGGTCGGCGGCACCTACAATGAGCAGTTCTTC | CASSLRVGGTYNEQFF
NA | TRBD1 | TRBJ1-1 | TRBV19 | TGTGCCAGTAGTACCGTCGGGACAGCGAACACTGAAGCTTTCTTT | CASSTVGTANTEAFF
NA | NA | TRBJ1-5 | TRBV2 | TGTGCCAGCAGGGGGGAGGGGGTCCAGCCCCAGCATTTT | CASRGEGVQPQHF
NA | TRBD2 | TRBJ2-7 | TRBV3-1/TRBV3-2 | TGTGCCAGCAGCCAGGGACTAGCGGGAGGTCGAAGCTCCTACGAGCAGTACTTC | CASSQGLAGGRSSYEQYF
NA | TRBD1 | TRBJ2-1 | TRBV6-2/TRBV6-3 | TGTGCCAGCAGTTCCCAGGGGGCTTACAATGAGCAGTTCTTC | CASSSQGAYNEQFF
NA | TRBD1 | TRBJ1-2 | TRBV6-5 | TGTGCCAGCAGTCAGGACAGGAGCTATGGCTACACCTTC | CASSQDRSYGYTF
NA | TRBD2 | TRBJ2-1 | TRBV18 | TGTGCCAGCTCAACTGGACTAGCGGGGGTTGGGGATGAGCAGTTCTTC | CASSTGLAGVGDEQFF
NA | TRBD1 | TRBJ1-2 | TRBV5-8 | TGTGCCAGCAGCTTGGGCAGGGGGTATCATTTCTATGGCTACACCTTC | CASSLGRGYHFYGYTF
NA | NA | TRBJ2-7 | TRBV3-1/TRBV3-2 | TGTGCCAGCAGCCAAGATCCGGTAGCAGGGGACGAGCAGTACTTC | CASSQDPVAGDEQYF
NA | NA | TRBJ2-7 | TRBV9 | TGTGCCAGCAGCGCAAGACAAACCTCCTACGAGCAGTACTTC | CASSARQTSYEQYF
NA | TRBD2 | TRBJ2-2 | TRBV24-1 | TGTGCCACCAGTGACCAGGCGGGGGGAACCGGGGAGCTGTTTTTT | CATSDQAGGTGELFF
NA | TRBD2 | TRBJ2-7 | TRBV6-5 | TGTGCCAGCAGCCGTAGCTGGGAGGGGAGTTACGAGCAGTACTTC | CASSRSWEGSYEQYF
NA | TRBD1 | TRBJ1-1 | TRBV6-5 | TGTGCCAGCAGACCTCAGGGGGCCGCGGACACTGAAGCTTTCTTT | CASRPQGAADTEAFF
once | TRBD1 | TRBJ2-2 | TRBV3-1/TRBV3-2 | TGTGCCAGCAGCCAACTACAGGGGAGCACCGGGGAGCTGTTTTTT | CASSQLQGSTGELFF
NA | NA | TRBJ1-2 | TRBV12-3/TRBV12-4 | TGTGCCAGCAGTTTACCGGTCCGGTCTCCCCTCTTC | CASSLPVRSPLF
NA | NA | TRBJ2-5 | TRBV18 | TGTGCCAGCTCACGACAGGCGGGCCCGGAAGAGACCCAGTACTTC | CASSRQAGPEETQYF
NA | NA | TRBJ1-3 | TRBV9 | TGTGCCAGCAGCGCCGGACAGACGGGCGACACCATATATTTT | CASSAGQTGDTIYF
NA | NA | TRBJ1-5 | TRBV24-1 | TGTGCCACCAGTGAATCAGGGGCCGGAGTGAGCAATCAGCCCCAGCATTTT | CATSESGAGVSNQPQHF
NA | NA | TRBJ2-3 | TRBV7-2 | TGTGCCAGCAGCCCCGGACTATTCACAGATACGCAGTATTTT | CASSPGLFTDTQYF
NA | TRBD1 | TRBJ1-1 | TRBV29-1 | TGCAGCGCCGGGACAGGGCCGGACACTGAAGCTTTCTTT | CSAGTGPDTEAFF
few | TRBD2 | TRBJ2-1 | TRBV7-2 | TGTGCCAGCAGCTTAACGGGGACTAGCGGGAGGGCTGGTGAGCAGTTCTTC | CASSLTGTSGRAGEQFF
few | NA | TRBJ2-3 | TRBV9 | TGTGCCAGCAGCGTAGGTTTATCCGCGGGCGGCACAGATACGCAGTATTTT | CASSVGLSAGGTDTQYF
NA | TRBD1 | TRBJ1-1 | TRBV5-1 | TGCGCCAGCAGCTTGGTAGGACAGGGGGCCTACGGGTACACTGAAGCTTTCTTT | CASSLVGQGAYGYTEAFF